The clone carrying this T cell receptor beta chain was observed a few times. The table came from immunoSEQ multiplex PCR; TCRdb's copy has only in-frame clones and leaves some out. Found here are 90,000 to 120,000 clones, under 85% of them singletons; the top ten hold 2.4%. CDR1 is MDHEN and CDR2 is SYDVKM in the germline V gene. V shed 6 bases and J shed 5 bases, with 19 bases lying between them. CDR3 length: 15 residues. The sample comes from a study of PD-L1 blockade in urothelial cancer. Study-level information: The study recovered a median of 141,255 T cells per blood sample.

The rearrangement links TRBV28 to TRBJ1-2, with TRBD1 as a possible D gene (6 bases). This specimen consisted of PBMCs, obtained around atezolizumab (anti-PD-L1) treatment. The sequence was collected from a man between 50 and 59 years old with urothelial cancer. CDR3 residues: CASSPGQLNLYGYTF. DNA of the CDR3: TGTGCCAGCAGCCCCGGACAGCTTAATTTATATGGCTACACCTTC.